A selection of T cell receptor beta chains follows, all from one sample in a study of blood T cell repertoires in COVID-19. Only in-frame clones appear in the TCRdb table, and some are missing; sequencing was by immunoSEQ multiplex PCR. The sample holds about 140,000 clones, about 79% seen once. Specimen: peripheral blood. The source of these receptors is a woman of 80 years or more with active or convalescent COVID-19. Each CDR3 is given with its conserved first and last residue. Each record gives: D gene, J gene, clone size, V gene, CDR3 protein, CDR3 DNA. D genes are given only for firm matches. Rows give clone size only sometimes, using once, few, many, or a class for an expanded clone.

D: TRBD1
J: TRBJ2-7
size: NA
V: TRBV29-1
CDR3: CSVRQGPAYEQYF
DNA: TGCAGCGTCCGACAGGGGCCGGCCTACGAGCAGTACTTC

D: TRBD1
J: TRBJ2-7
size: NA
V: TRBV27
CDR3: CASSTRQGASYEQYF
DNA: TGTGCCAGCAGTACTAGACAGGGAGCCTCCTACGAGCAGTACTTC

D: TRBD2
J: TRBJ2-1
size: once
V: TRBV14
CDR3: CASSQVLAVEQFF
DNA: TGTGCCAGCAGCCAAGTACTAGCGGTTGAGCAGTTCTTC

D: TRBD2
J: TRBJ2-7
size: NA
V: TRBV4-2
CDR3: CASSQDRTSGYEQYF
DNA: TGTGCCAGCAGCCAAGATAGGACTAGCGGCTACGAGCAGTACTTC

D: NA
J: TRBJ1-3
size: NA
V: TRBV30
CDR3: CAWSVGMRGNTIYF
DNA: TGTGCCTGGAGTGTAGGAATGAGGGGAAACACCATATATTTT

D: NA
J: TRBJ2-5
size: NA
V: TRBV5-4
CDR3: CASSLAQNAETQYF
DNA: TGTGCCAGCAGCTTGGCTCAAAATGCGGAGACCCAGTACTTC

D: NA
J: TRBJ1-4
size: NA
V: TRBV28
CDR3: CASSLVVQATNEKLFF
DNA: TGTGCCAGCAGTTTAGTGGTACAAGCAACTAATGAAAAACTGTTTTTT

D: NA
J: TRBJ1-1
size: NA
V: TRBV2
CDR3: CASTVGQQNTEAFF
DNA: TGTGCCAGCACTGTTGGACAACAGAACACTGAAGCTTTCTTT

D: NA
J: TRBJ1-5
size: once
V: TRBV2
CDR3: CASSETGVANQPQHF
DNA: TGTGCCAGCAGTGAAACGGGGGTGGCCAATCAGCCCCAGCATTTT

D: NA
J: TRBJ1-2
size: once
V: TRBV5-1
CDR3: CASSLADNYGYTF
DNA: TGCGCCAGCAGCTTAGCGGACAACTATGGCTACACCTTC

D: TRBD1
J: TRBJ1-2
size: NA
V: TRBV28
CDR3: CASTGQVPYGYTF
DNA: TGTGCCAGCACGGGACAGGTTCCCTATGGCTACACCTTC

D: NA
J: TRBJ2-1
size: NA
V: TRBV28
CDR3: CASRRAGSLSYNEQFF
DNA: TGTGCCAGCCGACGGGCGGGATCCCTCTCCTACAATGAGCAGTTCTTC

D: TRBD1
J: TRBJ1-2
size: NA
V: TRBV28
CDR3: CASSLNQGQTYGYTF
DNA: TGTGCCAGCAGCCTCAACCAGGGACAGACCTATGGCTACACCTTC

D: TRBD2
J: TRBJ2-4
size: NA
V: TRBV7-8
CDR3: CASSRVGTSGGSGGKNIQYF
DNA: TGTGCCAGCAGCCGAGTGGGGACTAGCGGGGGGTCCGGGGGGAAAAACATTCAGTACTTC

D: NA
J: TRBJ2-1
size: NA
V: TRBV12-1
CDR3: CASIRRGGRYEQFF
DNA: TGTGCCAGCATTCGGAGGGGGGGCCGCTATGAGCAGTTCTTC

D: NA
J: TRBJ1-3
size: NA
V: TRBV9
CDR3: CASSVGSGAAGNTIYF
DNA: TGTGCCAGCAGCGTAGGTTCAGGGGCTGCTGGAAACACCATATATTTT

D: TRBD1
J: TRBJ2-4
size: once
V: TRBV30
CDR3: CAWSRGTGAGNIQYF
DNA: TGTGCCTGGAGCCGGGGGACAGGGGCGGGAAACATTCAGTACTTC